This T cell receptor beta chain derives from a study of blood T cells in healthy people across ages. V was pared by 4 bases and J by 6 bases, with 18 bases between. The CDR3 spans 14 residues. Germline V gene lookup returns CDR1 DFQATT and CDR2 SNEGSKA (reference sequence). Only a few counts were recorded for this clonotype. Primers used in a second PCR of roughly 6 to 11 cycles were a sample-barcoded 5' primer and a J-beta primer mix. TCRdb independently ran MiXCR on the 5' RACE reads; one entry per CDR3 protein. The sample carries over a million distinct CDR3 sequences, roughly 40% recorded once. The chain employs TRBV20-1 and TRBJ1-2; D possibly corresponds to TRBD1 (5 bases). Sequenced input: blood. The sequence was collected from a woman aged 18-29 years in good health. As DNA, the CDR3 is TGCAGTGCTATAATGGGACTCCAGGAGGATGGCTACACCTTC. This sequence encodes CSAIMGLQEDGYTF.